This TCR beta chain was profiled in a study of identical twins' blood T cells. This clonotype turned up a few times. TCRdb fed the 5' RACE reads into MiXCR, producing one record per CDR3 protein. Of a few hundred thousand distinct CDR3 sequences in the sample, around 30% were seen once. The CDR3 totals 10 residues. Germline V gene data show CDR1 as DFQATT and CDR2 as SNEGSKA (reference sequence). V was pared by 4 bases and J by 5 bases, with 3 bases between. The rearrangement joins TRBV20-1 to TRBJ2-1; the D is unclear. Sequenced sample: PBMCs. The clonotype comes from a woman aged 18 to 50 in good health. The CDR3 DNA follows: TGCAGTGCTACCGACAATGAGCAGTTCTTC. The encoded protein is CSATDNEQFF.